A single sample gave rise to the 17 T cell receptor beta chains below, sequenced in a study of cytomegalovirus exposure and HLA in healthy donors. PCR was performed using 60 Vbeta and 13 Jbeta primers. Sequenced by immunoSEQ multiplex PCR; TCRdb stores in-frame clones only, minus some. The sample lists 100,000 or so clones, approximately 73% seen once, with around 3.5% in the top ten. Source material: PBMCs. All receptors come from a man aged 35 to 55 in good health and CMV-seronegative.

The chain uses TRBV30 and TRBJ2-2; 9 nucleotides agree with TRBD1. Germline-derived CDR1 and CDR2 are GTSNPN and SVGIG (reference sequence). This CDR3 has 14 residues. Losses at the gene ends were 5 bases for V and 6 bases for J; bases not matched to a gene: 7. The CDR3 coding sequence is TGTGCCTGGGGAACAGGGGGCGTGGCCGGGGAGCTGTTTTTT. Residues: CAWGTGGVAGELFF.

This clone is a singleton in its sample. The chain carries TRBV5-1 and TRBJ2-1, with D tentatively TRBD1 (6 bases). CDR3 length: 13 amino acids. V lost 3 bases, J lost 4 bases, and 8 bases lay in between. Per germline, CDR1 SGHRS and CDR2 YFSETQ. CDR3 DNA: TGCGCCAGCAGCTCGACAGGATACAATGAGCAGTTCTTC. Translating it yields CASSSTGYNEQFF.

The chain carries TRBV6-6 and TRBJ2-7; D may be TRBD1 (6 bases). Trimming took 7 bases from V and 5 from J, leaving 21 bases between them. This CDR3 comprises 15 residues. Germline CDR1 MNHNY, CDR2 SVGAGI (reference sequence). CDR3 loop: CASIPRTGRGNEQYF. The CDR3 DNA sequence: TGTGCCAGCATCCCCCGGACGGGCAGGGGCAACGAGCAGTACTTC.

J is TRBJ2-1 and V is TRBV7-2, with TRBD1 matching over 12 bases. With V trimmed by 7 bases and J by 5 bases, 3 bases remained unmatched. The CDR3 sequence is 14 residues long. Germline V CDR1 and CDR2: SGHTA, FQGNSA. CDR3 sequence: CASNRDRGHNEQFF. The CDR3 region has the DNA TGTGCCAGCAACCGGGACAGGGGGCACAATGAGCAGTTCTTC.

The DNA of the CDR3 is TGTGCCATCAAATCGGGACTAGTAAGGGCCGGGGAGCTGTTTTTT. Protein product: CAIKSGLVRAGELFF. The rearrangement uses TRBV10-3 and TRBJ2-2; 8 nucleotides match TRBD2. The trim removed 7 bases at V and 6 bases at J, leaving 10 bases unmatched. Germline values: CDR1 ENHRY, CDR2 SYGVKD. The CDR3 runs to 15 residues.

CDR3 DNA: TGCGCCAGCAGCCTGTTGGGACAGGGGATAGATACGCAGTATTTT. Translation gives CASSLLGQGIDTQYF. The chain carries TRBV4-1 and TRBJ2-3, with TRBD1 matching 10 bases. The CDR3 sequence is 15 residues long. V was clipped by 4 bases and J by 5 bases; unmatched bases: 6. Germline CDR1 and CDR2: MGHRA and YSYEKL.

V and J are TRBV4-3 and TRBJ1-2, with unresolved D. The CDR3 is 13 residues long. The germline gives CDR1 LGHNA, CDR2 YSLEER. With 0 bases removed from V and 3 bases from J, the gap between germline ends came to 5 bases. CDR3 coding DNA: TGCGCCAGCAGCCAAGACCTTTACTATGGCTACACCTTC. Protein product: CASSQDLYYGYTF.

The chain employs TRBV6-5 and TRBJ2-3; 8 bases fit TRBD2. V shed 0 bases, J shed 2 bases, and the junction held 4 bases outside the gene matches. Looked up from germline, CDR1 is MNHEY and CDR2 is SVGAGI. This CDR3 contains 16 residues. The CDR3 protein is CASSYSRGGVTDTQYF. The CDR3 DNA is TGTGCCAGCAGTTACTCCCGGGGGGGCGTCACAGATACGCAGTATTTT.

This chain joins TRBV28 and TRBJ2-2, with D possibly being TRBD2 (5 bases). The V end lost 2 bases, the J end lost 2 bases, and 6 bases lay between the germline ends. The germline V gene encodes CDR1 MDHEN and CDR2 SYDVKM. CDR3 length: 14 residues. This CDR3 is CASSLSGNTGELFF. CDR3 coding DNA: TGTGCCAGCAGTTTAAGCGGTAACACCGGGGAGCTGTTTTTT.

CDR3 sequence (DNA): TGTGCCAGCAGCCAAGATGCGGGACAGGCTTACGAGCAGTACTTC. It is translated as CASSQDAGQAYEQYF. This sequence joins TRBV4-2 and TRBJ2-7, with 8 bases fitting TRBD1. J was trimmed by 4 bases and V by 0 bases; bases with no gene match: 5. Germline V gene sequence: CDR1 LGHNA, CDR2 YNFKEQ. The CDR3 is made up of 15 amino acids.

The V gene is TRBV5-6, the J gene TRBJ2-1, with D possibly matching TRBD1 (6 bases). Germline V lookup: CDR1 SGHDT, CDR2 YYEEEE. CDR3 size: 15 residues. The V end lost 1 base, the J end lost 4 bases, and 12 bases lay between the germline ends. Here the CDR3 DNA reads TGTGCCAGCAGCTTGCCGGACAGATATTACAATGAGCAGTTCTTC. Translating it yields CASSLPDRYYNEQFF.

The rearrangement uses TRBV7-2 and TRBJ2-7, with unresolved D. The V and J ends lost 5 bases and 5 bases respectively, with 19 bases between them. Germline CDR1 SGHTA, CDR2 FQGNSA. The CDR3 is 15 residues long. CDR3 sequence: CASSKLVTVNHEQYF. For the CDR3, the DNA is TGTGCCAGCAGCAAGCTAGTCACCGTTAACCACGAGCAGTACTTC.

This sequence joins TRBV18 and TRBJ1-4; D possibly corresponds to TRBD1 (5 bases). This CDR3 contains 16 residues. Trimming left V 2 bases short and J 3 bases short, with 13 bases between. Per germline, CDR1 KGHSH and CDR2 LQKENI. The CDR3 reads CASSPISGTPNEKLFF. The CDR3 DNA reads TGTGCCAGCTCACCAATATCAGGGACTCCTAATGAAAAACTGTTTTTT.

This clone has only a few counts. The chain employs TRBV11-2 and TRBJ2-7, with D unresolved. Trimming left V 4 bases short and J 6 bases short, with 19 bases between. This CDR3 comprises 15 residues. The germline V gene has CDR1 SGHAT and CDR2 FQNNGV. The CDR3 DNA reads TGTGCCAGCAGCTCTAGTCCGACGGCCTTTGTCGAGCAGTACTTC. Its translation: CASSSSPTAFVEQYF.

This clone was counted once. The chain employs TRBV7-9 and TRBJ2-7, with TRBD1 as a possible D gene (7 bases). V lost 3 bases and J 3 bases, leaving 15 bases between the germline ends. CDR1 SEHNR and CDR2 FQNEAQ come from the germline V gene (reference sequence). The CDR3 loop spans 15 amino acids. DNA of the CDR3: TGTGCCAGCAGCTTGGTACAGGGGAGGCTCTACGAGCAGTACTTC. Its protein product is CASSLVQGRLYEQYF.

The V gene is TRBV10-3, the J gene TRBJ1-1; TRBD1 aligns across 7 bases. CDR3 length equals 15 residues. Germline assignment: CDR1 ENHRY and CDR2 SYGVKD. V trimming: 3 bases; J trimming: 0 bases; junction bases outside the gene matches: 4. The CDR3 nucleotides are TGTGCCATCAGTGACGACAGGGCCTTGAACACTGAAGCTTTCTTT. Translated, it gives CAISDDRALNTEAFF.

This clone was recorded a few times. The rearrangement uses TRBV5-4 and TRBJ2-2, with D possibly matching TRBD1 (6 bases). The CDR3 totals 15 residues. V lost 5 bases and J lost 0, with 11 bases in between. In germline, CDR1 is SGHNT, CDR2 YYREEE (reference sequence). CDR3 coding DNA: TGTGCCAGCAGGCCGGGACAAGCGAACACCGGGGAGCTGTTTTTT. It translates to CASRPGQANTGELFF.